These T cell receptor beta chains were read from a single sample in a study of T cells in Graves' hyperthyroidism and ophthalmopathy. One entry per CDR3 protein results from TCRdb running MiXCR on the multiplex PCR reads. The sample shows fewer than 550,000 distinct CDR3 sequences, more than 15% of them seen only once. The sequenced sample was blood. These receptors came from a woman aged 18-29 years with Graves' hyperthyroidism. CDR3s include the opening cysteine and the closing phenylalanine or tryptophan. D genes are given only for firm matches. The size field is filled for only some rows; it gives once, few, many or a size class.

TRBJ1-3 many TRBD1 TRBV20-1 CSARTGGDSGNTIYF TGCAGTGCTAGGACAGGGGGCGACTCTGGAAACACCATATATTTT
TRBJ2-1 many TRBD2 TRBV20-1 CSASGTSGGLVYNEQFF TGCAGTGCCTCCGGGACTAGCGGGGGGCTGGTCTACAATGAGCAGTTCTTC
TRBJ1-4 - - TRBV5-5 CASSYLRGSNEKLFF TGTGCCAGCAGCTATCTTAGGGGATCTAATGAAAAACTGTTTTTT
TRBJ2-5 many - TRBV18 CASATQETQYF TGTGCCAGCGCCACCCAAGAGACCCAGTACTTC
TRBJ2-7 - - TRBV6-2/TRBV6-3 CASRPRDHYEQYF TGTGCCAGCAGGCCACGGGACCACTACGAGCAGTACTTC
TRBJ2-3 - TRBD1 TRBV6-1 CASNILGTGSTDTQYF TGTGCCAGCAACATTCTCGGGACAGGGAGCACAGATACGCAGTATTTT
TRBJ2-6 few - TRBV27 CASSLSIFSGANVLTF TGTGCCAGCAGTTTATCAATATTCTCTGGGGCCAACGTCCTGACTTTC
TRBJ2-1 many - TRBV11-3 CASSLGGLSYNEQFF TGTGCCAGCAGCTTGGGCGGCCTCTCCTACAATGAGCAGTTCTTC
TRBJ2-7 - - TRBV11-2 CASSLVAGVAPEQYF TGTGCCAGCAGCTTAGTAGCCGGGGTCGCTCCCGAGCAGTACTTC
TRBJ2-7 many TRBD1 TRBV6-1 CASSVLGQESSYEQYF TGTGCCAGCAGCGTACTCGGACAGGAGAGCTCCTACGAGCAGTACTTC
TRBJ2-1 - TRBD2 TRBV5-7 CASSVGMAGGYNEQFF TGTGCCAGCAGCGTGGGTATGGCGGGAGGGTACAATGAGCAGTTCTTC
TRBJ1-6 few - TRBV11-2 CASSPGGGGSPLHF TGTGCCAGCAGCCCGGGGGGGGGAGGATCACCCCTCCACTTT
TRBJ2-1 many - TRBV3-1 CASHPGQGKHNEQFF TGTGCCAGCCACCCGGGGCAGGGGAAACACAATGAGCAGTTCTTC